This entry lists 9 T cell receptor beta chains sequenced from one sample in a study of OX40 agonist ivuxolimab in advanced cancers. Libraries were prepared by immunoSEQ multiplex PCR; TCRdb keeps only in-frame clonotypes and omits some of them. This table has about 69,000 clones, almost 90% appearing once. The source was CD4+ or CD8+ T cells sorted from blood, collected in a trial of the OX40 agonist ivuxolimab. The origin of the receptors is an adult with an advanced solid tumor such as melanoma, head and neck, liver or kidney cancer.

The genes are TRBV5-6 and TRBJ1-1; D is uncertain. The V end was cut by 0 bases, the J end by 4 bases, with 7 bases between. The germline CDR1 and CDR2 sequences are SGHDT and YYEEEE. This CDR3 spans 13 amino acids. This CDR3 reads CASSLVPGTEAFF. CDR3 DNA: TGTGCCAGCAGCTTGGTACCTGGCACTGAAGCTTTCTTT.

The chain couples TRBV5-4 to TRBJ1-1, with D possibly being TRBD1 (5 bases). V lost 5 bases, J lost 0 bases, and 17 bases lay in between. CDR1 is SGHNT and CDR2 is YYREEE in the germline V gene (reference sequence). This CDR3 contains 16 residues. CDR3 coding DNA: TGTGCCAGCAGTCCTATCAGGGCAGGATTGAACACTGAAGCTTTCTTT. Amino acid sequence: CASSPIRAGLNTEAFF.

The gene calls are TRBV18 and TRBJ2-3; possible D gene TRBD1, 5 bases. The CDR3 extends over 15 amino acids. From germline, CDR1 is KGHSH and CDR2 LQKENI. Trimming pared 5 bases from V and 1 base from J, leaving 13 bases between. The CDR3 spells CASSSTVGGTDTQYF. The CDR3 DNA reads TGTGCCAGCTCATCAACAGTAGGGGGCACAGATACGCAGTATTTT. Together with reference TRBV18 and TRBJ2-3, the CDR3 gives the full variable domain: NAGVMQNPRHLVRRRGQEARLRCSPMKGHSHVYWYRQLPEEGLKFMVYLQKENIIDESGMPKERFSAEFPKEGPSILRIQQVVRGDSAAYFCASSSTVGGTDTQYFGPGTRLTVL.

The chain couples TRBV28 to TRBJ1-2; D possibly corresponds to TRBD1 (6 bases). Trimming took 6 bases from V and 8 from J, leaving 22 bases between them. The CDR3 consists of 15 residues. Germline V CDR1 and CDR2: MDHEN, SYDVKM. CDR3 in DNA: TGTGCCAGCAGACCCGGGACACTAAACTCATGGGGCTACACCTTC. Its translation: CASRPGTLNSWGYTF.

The V call is TRBV5-1, the J call TRBJ2-1, with 7 bases fitting TRBD2. The V and J ends lost 0 bases and 3 bases, in that order; junction bases with no gene match: 6. CDR1 is SGHRS, CDR2 YFSETQ, per germline. The CDR3 contains 16 residues. The CDR3 is CASSLGRAGVYNEQFF. The CDR3 DNA sequence: TGCGCCAGCAGCTTGGGTCGTGCGGGGGTCTACAATGAGCAGTTCTTC.

This chain uses TRBV9 with TRBJ2-7; D is tentatively TRBD1 or TRBD2 (5 bases each). V lost 0 bases and J lost 6, with 10 bases in between. Germline CDR1 and CDR2: SGDLS and YYNGEE. This CDR3 has 13 residues. CDR3 sequence (DNA): TGTGCCAGCAGCGTAGGGGGGTTAGGCGAGCAGTACTTC. It codes for CASSVGGLGEQYF.

The CDR3 DNA reads TGTGCCAGTAGTAAGCCCCCCTACAGCAATCAGCCCCAGCATTTT. Translation: CASSKPPYSNQPQHF. The genes are TRBV19 and TRBJ1-5, with D unresolved. In germline, CDR1 is LNHDA, CDR2 SQIVND (reference sequence). The germline V and J ends were trimmed by 4 bases and 1 base, with 11 bases remaining between them. This CDR3 is built from 15 residues.

The chain uses TRBV11-3 and TRBJ2-7; D perhaps matches TRBD2 (6 bases). This CDR3 spans 15 amino acids. The V gene lost 3 bases and the J gene lost 5 bases, with 17 bases spanning the gap. The germline V gene encodes CDR1 SGHNT and CDR2 YENEEA. The CDR3 coding sequence is TGTGCCAGCAGCTTGGAGGGTGGCAGTACCAACGAGCAGTACTTC. Protein product: CASSLEGGSTNEQYF.

This chain joins TRBV25-1 and TRBJ2-5; 10 bases are shared with TRBD1. This CDR3 spans 14 amino acids. V dropped 6 bases and J dropped 5; count of bases not matched to a gene: 6. Germline lookup yields CDR1 MGHDK and CDR2 SYGVNS. CDR3: CASRDDRGRETQYF. CDR3 sequence (DNA): TGTGCCAGCAGGGATGACAGGGGGCGGGAGACCCAGTACTTC.